This is a list of T cell receptor beta chains from one sample in a study of blood T cell repertoires in COVID-19. Produced via immunoSEQ multiplex PCR; TCRdb's table is partial and in-frame only. This table holds over 200,000 clones, roughly 88% found once. Material for sequencing was PBMCs or T cells enriched from blood (not recorded which). The receptors derive from a woman aged 25 to 39 who had been exposed to COVID-19. CDR3s include the opening cysteine and the closing phenylalanine or tryptophan. The D gene is left open where the match is weak.

>TRBV30|NA
CAWSVQSNTEAFF
>TRBV7-9|NA
CASSYITNTEAFF
>TRBV21-1|NA
CASSKVGGSLSDTQYF
>TRBV4-1|NA
CASSQIGGLTQYF
>TRBV5-1|NA
CASSLGQGPTGELFF
>TRBV30|NA
CAWAQRNTIYF
>TRBV5-1|NA
CASRIRPGGGEKLFF
>TRBV9|NA
CASSTRHTQETQYF
>TRBV20-1|NA
CSATYGETQYF
>TRBV6-5|TRBD1
CASSPRTGKSYEQYF
>TRBV24-1|TRBD2
CATSASSGGKNIQYF
>TRBV21-1|NA
CASSKAPEKTGGLKDYGYTF
>TRBV18|TRBD1
CASSPTGGKGNQPQHF
>TRBV3-1/TRBV3-2|TRBD2
CASSQVHSGSMETQYF
>TRBV5-1|NA
CASRTQGYSTDTQYF
>TRBV11-2|NA
CASSLVGWTPNTEAFF
>TRBV27|TRBD1
CASSLFGTEPYEQYF
>TRBV7-9|NA
CASSLARLTSGELFF
>TRBV2|NA
CATSLENYEQFF
>TRBV27|TRBD1
CASSLHRGQGEQYF
>TRBV6-6|NA
CASSRENIQYF
>TRBV2|NA
CASSEAGKGDHTEAFF
>TRBV27|NA
CASSQGGTNTEAFF
>TRBV9|NA
CASSVGQINEKLFF
>TRBV6-6|TRBD2
CASMRVGLAENEQFF
>TRBV29-1|NA
CSAGGTDYGYTF
>TRBV5-4|NA
CASSFQGRAGELFF
>TRBV1|NA
CTSSARTKADGYTF
>TRBV19|NA
CASRNRGGNEKLFF
>TRBV2|NA
CASSEAGGKQPQHF
>TRBV6-1|TRBD2
CASSEAGTSYEQYF
>TRBV5-6|NA
CASSVGQNSGNTIYF
>TRBV3-1/TRBV3-2|TRBD2
CASSRWTSGSYNEQFF
>TRBV7-9|NA
CASSDTGTAFNYEQYF
>TRBV27|TRBD1
CATSGGANTGELFF
>TRBV6-5|TRBD1
CASSQTGSYEQYF
>TRBV9|NA
CASSPSGGGRWFGANVLTF
>TRBV7-9|NA
CASTHGIGGRAGELFF
>TRBV27|TRBD2
CASSPQTSGSSYTGELFF
>TRBV5-6|NA
CASSGAEGGYTF
>TRBV4-2|NA
CASSPIAPGNTDTQYF